One sample yielded the 30 T cell receptor beta chains listed below, sequenced in a study of blood T cell repertoires in COVID-19. TCRdb's copy holds only in-frame clones and misses some; the assay was immunoSEQ multiplex PCR. Here the sample spans approximately 64,000 clones, 80% to 90% being singletons. The sequenced material came from peripheral blood. The origin of the receptors is an older woman with COVID-19, enrolled during active disease.

V usage is TRBV7-6 and J usage is TRBJ1-1; unclear D gene. Per the germline V gene, CDR1 is SGHVS and CDR2 is FNYEAQ. This CDR3 spans 11 amino acids. V was cut by 4 bases and J by 5 bases, with 5 bases left in between. CDR3 amino acids: CASSSGTEAFF. The CDR3 bases are TGTGCCAGCAGCTCCGGGACTGAAGCTTTCTTT.

V is TRBV18 and J is TRBJ1-2; D may be TRBD1 (5 bases). CDR3 length: 17 amino acids. Germline values: CDR1 KGHSH, CDR2 LQKENI. The CDR3 is CALVSFAYRTSGLGYTF. CDR3 coding DNA: TGTGCGCTCGTCAGCTTTGCATATAGGACAAGTGGGCTAGGCTACACCTTC.

The V gene is TRBV19, the J gene TRBJ1-4; the D gene is possibly TRBD1 (6 bases). The CDR3 has 12 residues. Germline values: CDR1 LNHDA, CDR2 SQIVND (reference sequence). V shed 6 bases and J shed 7 bases, with 9 bases lying between them. The CDR3 region has the DNA TGTGCCAGTAGCCAGGGGAGTGAAAAACTGTTTTTT. It encodes CASSQGSEKLFF.

This clone came up once. The J gene is TRBJ1-2, the V gene TRBV20-1; D gene ambiguous. This CDR3 spans 11 amino acids. V lost 3 bases, J lost 6 bases, and 8 bases lay in between. Germline lookup yields CDR1 DFQATT and CDR2 SNEGSKA (reference sequence). The CDR3 sequence: CSARAADGYTF. The CDR3, as DNA: TGCAGTGCTAGGGCTGCCGATGGCTACACCTTC.

The rearrangement links TRBV19 to TRBJ2-3; 7 bases are a match to TRBD1. Germline assignment: CDR1 LNHDA and CDR2 SQIVND (reference sequence). J gave up 4 bases and V 1 base, and 2 bases lay outside the gene matches. The CDR3 is made up of 14 amino acids. The CDR3 region has the DNA TGTGCCAGTAGTATAGGACAGGGAGCAGATACGCAGTATTTT. It translates to CASSIGQGADTQYF.

The J gene is TRBJ1-4, the V gene TRBV3-1 (or the pseudogene TRBV3-2); D call uncertain. V dropped 1 base and J dropped 5 bases, with 8 bases sitting between them. Looked up from germline, CDR1 is LGHDT and CDR2 is YNNKEL (reference sequence). The CDR3 has 14 residues. The CDR3 DNA sequence: TGTGCCAGCAGCCAAGTACGGGTAAATGAAAAACTGTTTTTT. Translating it yields CASSQVRVNEKLFF.

The chain carries TRBV13 and TRBJ2-5; TRBD1 aligns across 11 bases. In germline, CDR1 is PRHDT, CDR2 FYEKMQ (reference sequence). V shed 5 bases, J shed 2 bases, and the junction held 16 bases outside the gene matches. This CDR3 is 19 amino acids long. CDR3 sequence: CASSAGQGAVDRLQETQYF. For the CDR3, the DNA is TGTGCCAGCAGCGCCGGACAGGGGGCGGTTGACCGCTTACAAGAGACCCAGTACTTC.

The J gene is TRBJ2-7, the V gene TRBV6-5; unclear D gene. V lost 7 bases to trimming and J lost 3 bases, with 10 bases between them. Germline CDR1 reads MNHEY; CDR2 reads SVGAGI. This CDR3 is built from 12 residues. CDR3 protein: CASNNPHYEQYF. The DNA for the CDR3 is TGTGCCAGCAACAACCCCCACTACGAGCAGTACTTC.

The chain links TRBV3-1 (or the pseudogene TRBV3-2) to TRBJ2-1; the match to TRBD2 covers 13 bases. With V trimmed by 1 base and J by 6 bases, 3 bases remained unmatched. CDR1 is LGHDT, CDR2 YNNKEL, per germline (reference sequence). The CDR3 spans 16 residues. The CDR3 nucleotides are TGTGCCAGCAGCCAAGGGACTAGCGGGAGTCTCAATGAGCAGTTCTTC. Amino acid sequence: CASSQGTSGSLNEQFF.

This sequence joins TRBV6-2 or TRBV6-3 and TRBJ1-2; 7 bases agree with TRBD1. CDR1 is MNHEY and CDR2 is SVGEGT in the germline V gene. CDR3 length equals 16 residues. V lost 5 bases, J lost 12 bases, and 21 bases stayed unmatched. The CDR3 is CASSTQSGQGGREDTF. Written as DNA, the CDR3 is TGTGCCAGCAGTACCCAATCGGGGCAGGGGGGTCGAGAAGACACCTTC.

The V call is TRBV9, the J call TRBJ2-5; 7 bases line up with TRBD1. This CDR3 has 15 amino acids. The germline V gene has CDR1 SGDLS and CDR2 YYNGEE. The V and J ends lost 4 bases and 0 bases, in that order; junction bases with no gene match: 6. The CDR3 DNA follows: TGTGCCAGCAGCTCCCCCGGGACAGACCAAGAGACCCAGTACTTC. Translation gives CASSSPGTDQETQYF. The whole variable domain, remainder taken from reference TRBV9 and TRBJ2-5, is DSGVTQTPKHLITATGQRVTLRCSPRSGDLSVYWYQQSLDQGLQFLIQYYNGEERAKGNILERFSAQQFPDLHSELNLSSLELGDSALYFCASSSPGTDQETQYFGPGTRLLVL.

The V call is TRBV5-1, the J call TRBJ1-4; possible D gene TRBD1, 5 bases. With 2 bases removed from V and 0 bases from J, the gap between germline ends came to 8 bases. The V gene's germline CDR1 is SGHRS and CDR2 YFSETQ. This CDR3 spans 15 amino acids. The CDR3 DNA reads as TGCGCCAGCAGCTTCTGGGGGGCAACTAATGAAAAACTGTTTTTT. Amino acids: CASSFWGATNEKLFF.

The chain links TRBV7-9 to TRBJ2-3; 9 bases are shared with TRBD1. The CDR3 runs 15 residues. V lost 5 bases, J lost 1 base, and 4 bases stayed unmatched. Germline V gives CDR1 SEHNR, CDR2 FQNEAQ (reference sequence). For the CDR3, the DNA is TGTGCCAGCAGCACACAGGGGGCCGGCACAGATACGCAGTATTTT. The encoded protein is CASSTQGAGTDTQYF. Full variable domain (rest looked up from reference TRBV7-9 and TRBJ2-3): DTGVSQNPRHKITKRGQNVTFRCDPISEHNRLYWYRQTLGQGPEFLTYFQNEAQLEKSRLLSDRFSAERPKGSFSTLEIQRTEQGDSAMYLCASSTQGAGTDTQYFGPGTRLTVL.

The chain carries TRBV12-3 or TRBV12-4 and TRBJ1-2; a weak D match, TRBD1 (5 bases). V shed 1 base and J shed 8 bases, with 11 bases lying between them. The CDR3 consists of 13 residues. The CDR3 is CASSLGSRAGYTF. CDR3 sequence (DNA): TGTGCCAGCAGTTTAGGGTCCAGGGCAGGCTACACCTTC.

The chain couples TRBV9 to TRBJ1-6, with 9 bases fitting TRBD1. The CDR3 spans 15 residues. Germline V gene sequence: CDR1 SGDLS, CDR2 YYNGEE. Trimming removed 4 bases from V and 9 bases from J; junction bases left unmatched: 8. The CDR3 bases are TGTGCCAGCAGCAGTTACGGGACAGGGATTTCACCCCTCCACTTT. It is translated as CASSSYGTGISPLHF.

This chain connects TRBV12-3 or TRBV12-4 to TRBJ2-2; D remains ambiguous. The CDR3 sequence is 11 residues long. V dropped 5 bases and J dropped 7 bases, with 5 bases sitting between them. The CDR3 DNA sequence: TGTGCCAGCAGTGTTCACGGGGAGCTGTTTTTT. This sequence encodes CASSVHGELFF.

The V gene is TRBV5-1, the J gene TRBJ2-1; D is possibly TRBD2 (5 bases). The CDR3 has 13 amino acids. CDR1 SGHRS and CDR2 YFSETQ come from the germline V gene. Trimming pared 4 bases from V and 9 bases from J, leaving 14 bases between. CDR3 region: CASSAVASSEQFF. CDR3 in DNA: TGCGCCAGCAGCGCGGTAGCGAGTAGTGAGCAGTTCTTC.

The chain is built from TRBV18 and TRBJ2-5; 8 bases match TRBD2. With 3 bases clipped from V and 2 bases from J, the junction kept 11 bases outside the gene matches. CDR1 KGHSH and CDR2 LQKENI come from the germline V gene. The CDR3 spans 17 residues. CDR3 loop: CASSPGLVAGLQETQYF. DNA of the CDR3: TGTGCCAGCTCACCCGGGTTGGTAGCGGGGTTACAAGAGACCCAGTACTTC.

The chain recombines TRBV6-5 with TRBJ1-2; TRBD1 aligns across 7 bases. The CDR3 spans 15 residues. V gave up 6 bases and J gave up 7 bases; unmatched junction bases: 14. Germline values: CDR1 MNHEY, CDR2 SVGAGI. CDR3 coding DNA: TGTGCCAGCAGGCGCTCCGACAGGGAAGCTGCTGGCTACACCTTC. The encoded protein is CASRRSDREAAGYTF.

This chain connects TRBV5-6 to TRBJ1-3, with D uncertain. Trimming shortened V by 2 bases and J by 1 base, and 7 bases separated the two germline ends. Germline V gene data show CDR1 as SGHDT and CDR2 as YYEEEE. The CDR3 loop spans 14 amino acids. The CDR3 sequence: CASSFGRSGNTIYF. The CDR3 DNA is TGTGCCAGCAGCTTTGGGAGATCTGGAAACACCATATATTTT.

A single count supports this clone. V gene TRBV6-2 or TRBV6-3 combines with J gene TRBJ1-1; D is unclear. The CDR3 runs to 14 residues. Germline V gene lookup returns CDR1 MNHEY and CDR2 SVGEGT. V shed 6 bases and J shed 3 bases, with 14 bases lying between them. This CDR3 is CASSLRGLYTEAFF. The DNA for the CDR3 is TGTGCCAGCAGCCTGAGAGGGCTTTACACTGAAGCTTTCTTT.

This rearrangement joins TRBV4-2 to TRBJ2-5; TRBD2 is a possible D gene (7 bases). From germline, CDR1 is LGHNA and CDR2 YNFKEQ. The CDR3 is 15 residues long. The V gene lost 1 base and the J gene lost 2 bases, with 11 bases spanning the gap. Here the CDR3 DNA reads TGTGCCAGCAGCCAAGGGGGGGGGCAGCAAGAGACCCAGTACTTC. Amino acids: CASSQGGGQQETQYF.

The chain uses TRBV5-1 and TRBJ1-2, with D tentatively TRBD1 (5 bases). Germline-derived CDR1 and CDR2 are SGHRS and YFSETQ. The CDR3 spans 15 residues. The V and J ends lost 4 bases and 4 bases respectively, with 17 bases between them. The CDR3 reads CASSPAPPTVYGYTF. As DNA, the CDR3 is TGCGCCAGCAGCCCAGCCCCCCCGACAGTCTATGGCTACACCTTC.

This clone was detected only a few times. The chain combines TRBV6-2 or TRBV6-3 with TRBJ2-2; TRBD1 might be the D (5 bases). CDR1 and CDR2 (germline): MNHEY, SVGEGT. The CDR3 sequence is 16 residues long. Between the trimmed V and J ends, which lost 0 bases and 6 bases, there was a span of 14 bases. CDR3 DNA: TGTGCCAGCAGTTACTCGGGTGACAGCATATCCGGGGAGCTGTTTTTT. The encoded protein is CASSYSGDSISGELFF.

The genes are TRBV5-5 and TRBJ1-1, with a possible D match to TRBD1 (6 bases). The germline V gene encodes CDR1 SGHKS and CDR2 YYEKEE (reference sequence). Trimming shortened V by 5 bases and J by 0 bases, and 17 bases separated the two germline ends. CDR3 length: 16 amino acids. DNA of the CDR3: TGTGCCAGCAGATACCGGGACAACCTTTTGAACACTGAAGCTTTCTTT. This translates into CASRYRDNLLNTEAFF.

The chain has TRBV10-3 and TRBJ2-7; 9 bases are shared with TRBD2. This CDR3 region has 15 residues. The J segment lost 3 bases and the V segment lost 0 bases, leaving 3 bases of the junction unmatched. The germline gives CDR1 ENHRY, CDR2 SYGVKD. CDR3 bases: TGTGCCATCAGTGAGTCGGCGGGGGGGATCTACGAGCAGTACTTC. Residues: CAISESAGGIYEQYF.

This clone is a singleton in its sample. The gene calls are TRBV6-5 and TRBJ2-7; tentative D call: TRBD1 (6 bases). This CDR3 comprises 15 residues. Trimming pared 7 bases from V and 3 bases from J, leaving 19 bases between. The germline CDR1 and CDR2 sequences are MNHEY and SVGAGI. CDR3 sequence reads: CASTEGPGANYEQYF. CDR3 nucleotides: TGTGCCAGCACCGAGGGGCCAGGGGCTAACTACGAGCAGTACTTC.

The chain uses TRBV11-3 and TRBJ1-1; tentative D call: TRBD1 (6 bases). With 3 bases removed from V and 0 bases from J, the gap between germline ends came to 8 bases. CDR1 SGHNT and CDR2 YENEEA come from the germline V gene. The CDR3 is 14 residues long. CDR3 nucleotide sequence: TGTGCCAGCAGCTTGCAGGGGATGAACACTGAAGCTTTCTTT. It codes for CASSLQGMNTEAFF.

The chain combines TRBV19 with TRBJ2-5, with D unresolved. Trimming removed 3 bases at V and 5 bases at J, with 10 bases between. Germline V gene lookup returns CDR1 LNHDA and CDR2 SQIVND (reference sequence). The CDR3 is 13 amino acids. CDR3 in amino acids: CASSIVSAETQYF. CDR3 sequence (DNA): TGTGCCAGTAGTATTGTGTCTGCGGAGACCCAGTACTTC.

This CDR3 reads CSVYSRDRGSYGYTF. CDR3 DNA: TGCAGCGTCTATAGCCGGGACAGGGGATCCTATGGCTACACCTTC. This sequence joins TRBV29-1 and TRBJ1-2; 10 bases agree with TRBD1. After removal of 6 bases from V and 4 bases from J, the junction contained 11 bases not matched to a gene. The CDR3 contains 15 residues. The germline V gene has CDR1 SQVTM and CDR2 ANQGSEA.